Listed below are T cell receptor beta chains from one sample, sequenced in a study of cytomegalovirus exposure and HLA in healthy donors. Libraries were prepared by immunoSEQ multiplex PCR; TCRdb keeps only in-frame clonotypes and omits some of them. The data contain 75,000 to 90,000 clones, 85% to 95% of them singletons. The specimen was PBMCs. The receptors were gathered from a woman under 30 in good health and CMV-seronegative. The conserved cysteine and the conserved F or W are not part of the CDR3 here. D genes are given only for firm matches.

TRBV7-2 | . | ASSPGYTVTGFSNQPQH
TRBV28 | TRBD1 | ASSFSQGQGRRYT
TRBV2 | . | ASSSTRTVGDTQY
TRBV4-3 | TRBD1 | ASSQDLTGIGF
TRBV18 | TRBD2 | ASSPRDGGTNEQY
TRBV28 | TRBD1 | ASSSPGQGGSYEQY
TRBV25-1 | . | ASSEFRGWGNTIY
TRBV28 | . | ASSLTRDTQY
TRBV6-5 | . | ASSLGLGSSEKLF
TRBV6-5 | TRBD1 | ATQDRPATNEKLF
TRBV18 | . | ASSPPWSSYNEQF
TRBV2 | TRBD2 | ASRTSGGAHQY
TRBV11-2 | . | ASSLDHFYNEQF
TRBV7-2 | TRBD2 | ASSLRAGGRGDTQY
TRBV2 | . | ASSGGRRVLGRGYT
TRBV7-2 | . | ASSPAMGREKLF
TRBV10-2 | TRBD2 | ASSVLAGGPGGELF
TRBV7-9 | . | ASSLGPGQETQY
TRBV7-8 | TRBD2 | ASSLGRLAGPLSGANVLT
TRBV7-9 | . | ASSLMALNTEAF
TRBV5-4 | . | ASGGQGGLETQY
TRBV5-1 | . | ASRTGLETQY
TRBV6-5 | . | ASSYSQGLEQY
TRBV7-2 | . | ASSLRQGTDTQY
TRBV4-3 | TRBD1 | ASSQDWTGDYGYT
TRBV7-2 | . | ASSSGLILQETQY